This TCR beta chain was captured by sequencing in a study of blood T cell repertoires in COVID-19. TCRdb's copy holds only in-frame clones and misses some; the assay was immunoSEQ multiplex PCR. The sample lists over 250,000 clones; about 89% were seen once. This TCR derives from a middle-aged man with acute or convalescent COVID-19. Material: peripheral blood.

CDR3: CASSLWQGNTDTQYF. DNA for the CDR3: TGCGCCAGCAGCTTGTGGCAGGGAAACACAGATACGCAGTATTTT. The chain uses TRBV5-1 and TRBJ2-3; weak D call: TRBD1 (5 bases). The CDR3 has 15 residues. V dropped 1 base and J dropped 2 bases, with 11 bases sitting between them. Per germline, CDR1 SGHRS and CDR2 YFSETQ.